This TCR beta chain was documented in a study of breast tumors, draining lymph nodes, adjacent tissues. TCRdb re-derived calls from the multiplex PCR reads in MiXCR, one entry per CDR3 protein. The top ten clones hold roughly 3.5% of a sample with about 130,000 distinct CDR3 sequences, around 20% of them seen once. The table lists this clonotype with a few counts. Axillary draining lymph nodes of breast cancer patients supplied the node samples. The CDR3 totals 16 residues. V shed 2 bases and J shed 0 bases, with 10 bases lying between them. Germline V lookup: CDR1 SGHAT, CDR2 FQNNGV. This receptor was identified in a female donor with breast cancer. Some clones in this sample may be carry-over from other donors' samples. The sample was axillary lymph node tissue. This chain uses TRBV11-2 with TRBJ2-2; D is perhaps TRBD2 (5 bases). The CDR3 DNA is TGTGCCAGCAGCTTATTTTTAGCGTCGAACACCGGGGAGCTGTTTTTT. Its protein is CASSLFLASNTGELFF.